This T cell receptor beta chain was sequenced for a study of radiation and T cells in renal cell carcinoma. Study information: Nephrectomy followed 15 Gy stereotactic body radiation by 4 weeks. Study-level results: Baseline intratumoral clonotype presence is unknown without pretreatment biopsies.

TCRdb keeps only in-frame clones here, not all; method: immunoSEQ multiplex PCR. The data show about 95,000 clones, with 86% seen just once and 6.5% to 8.5% held by the top ten. The CDR3 is made up of 17 amino acids. V lost 6 bases to trimming and J lost 5 bases; unmatched junction nucleotides: 13. The germline V gene has CDR1 MNHEY and CDR2 SMNVEV (reference sequence). As concerns this clone: Its specificity is not known.

As to time point: baseline pretreatment blood. The treatment here: 15 Gy SBRT to primary tumor, nephrectomy 4 weeks later. Radiation-treated patients gave blood at baseline, week 2 and week 4. The sample was blood, taken from a patient whose treatment included radiotherapy and nephrectomy. The V and J genes are TRBV27 and TRBJ2-1; 10 nucleotides line up with TRBD2. This TCR derives from a man aged 45 to 65 with renal cell carcinoma. CDR3 in DNA: TGTGCCAGCAGCGTATTCCAAGGACTAGCGGAGAACAATGAGCAGTTCTTC. Protein sequence: CASSVFQGLAENNEQFF.